One sample yielded the 14 T cell receptor beta chains listed below, sequenced in a study of STAT5B mutations in CD4+ large granular lymphocyte leukemia (dated by TCRdb to between 2020 and 2023). Libraries were built with the immunoSEQ multiplex PCR assay. Sourced from immuneACCESS, this table was stored by TCRdb with only in-frame sequences that have V and J called. A share of the clones is absent; for the studies checked, an unresolved V gene accounts for under half, and the remainder has no known explanation. A total of almost 30,000 clones appear in this sample, 79% of them only once. The ten biggest clones cover about 6% of the sample. Sequencing used CD4+ T cells from blood buffy coats. All receptors derive from a human donor in good health.

This clone was seen a single time. The J gene is TRBJ2-1, the V gene TRBV19, with TRBD2 matching over 13 bases. This CDR3 is 16 amino acids long. Germline CDR1 reads LNHDA; CDR2 reads SQIVND (reference sequence). Losses at the gene ends were 5 bases for V and 5 bases for J; bases not matched to a gene: 6. CDR3 coding DNA: TGTGCCAGTAGTGTCCAGGGACTAGCGGGGAACAATGAGCAGTTCTTC. The encoded protein is CASSVQGLAGNNEQFF.

The V gene is TRBV29-1, the J gene TRBJ1-1, with unresolved D. The V end lost 1 base, the J end lost 5 bases, and 14 bases lay between the germline ends. This CDR3 has 14 amino acids. The germline V gene encodes CDR1 SQVTM and CDR2 ANQGSEA. The CDR3 is CSVEVSAGRTEAFF. DNA of the CDR3: TGCAGCGTTGAAGTTTCGGCAGGTAGAACTGAAGCTTTCTTT.

Concerning this clone itself: The DNA is omitted, as the CDR3 cannot be located on it reliably, and the CDR3 follows TCRdb's listing. The rearrangement links TRBV18 to TRBJ2-1; TRBD1, as called in the table, went unchecked against the DNA. The CDR3 adds up to 16 amino acids, both ends counted. CDR1 is KGHSH, CDR2 LQKENI, per germline. This CDR3 reads CASSPTLFGQGIEWFF.

For the CDR3, the DNA is TGTGCCAGCGTAGCGGTCTCCTACAATGAGCAGTTCTTC. Protein product: CASVAVSYNEQFF. V usage is TRBV2 and J usage is TRBJ2-1, with TRBD2 as a possible D gene (6 bases). The length of the CDR3 is 13 residues. Looked up from germline, CDR1 is SNHLY and CDR2 is FYNNEI. The ends were cut back, 8 bases at V and 0 bases at J, with 8 bases in the middle.

The chain has TRBV2 and TRBJ2-7; a possible D gene is TRBD1 (5 bases). V lost 0 bases and J lost 2, with 11 bases in between. Germline V gene data show CDR1 as SNHLY and CDR2 as FYNNEI. This CDR3 is 15 amino acids long. CDR3 sequence: CASSEAGQGPYEQYF. CDR3 DNA sequence: TGTGCCAGCAGTGAAGCGGGGCAGGGTCCCTACGAGCAGTACTTC.

The chain carries TRBV21-1 and TRBJ1-1; whether TRBD1, the table's D call, matches the DNA was not checked. TRBV21-1 is a recognized pseudogene. CDR3 size: 21 residues. The chain's CDR3 is CASSPPRGGQGAWILNTEAFF. The CDR3 bases are TGTGCCAGCAGCCCGCCCCGGGGGGGACAGGGGGCATGGATTTTGAACACTGAAGCTTTCTTT.

The chain carries TRBV11-2 and TRBJ1-1; 8 bases are a match to TRBD1. The CDR3 spans 14 residues. Looked up from germline, CDR1 is SGHAT and CDR2 is FQNNGV. With V trimmed by 2 bases and J by 5 bases, 4 bases remained unmatched. The CDR3 DNA reads as TGTGCCAGCAGCTTACAGGGGGCGAGAACTGAAGCTTTCTTT. Its protein is CASSLQGARTEAFF.

This chain connects TRBV4-3 to TRBJ1-1; D remains ambiguous. Germline V gene data show CDR1 as LGHNA and CDR2 as YSLEER. V lost 1 base and J lost 4, with 10 bases in between. The CDR3 runs 14 residues. Here the CDR3 reads CASSQGQIGTEAFF. DNA of the CDR3: TGCGCCAGCAGCCAAGGTCAGATTGGCACTGAAGCTTTCTTT.

The chain carries TRBV5-1 and TRBJ1-1, with D perhaps TRBD1 (5 bases). CDR1 and CDR2 from the germline V gene are SGHRS and YFSETQ. Trimming cost V 3 bases and J 4 bases, with 16 bases left between them. The length of the CDR3 is 15 residues. CDR3 amino acids: CASSSSAGLGTEAFF. In nucleotides, the CDR3 is TGCGCCAGCAGCTCGTCAGCGGGGCTGGGCACTGAAGCTTTCTTT.

The genes are TRBV5-1 and TRBJ2-2, with a tentative D call TRBD1 (6 bases). V was pared by 4 bases and J by 0 bases, with 10 bases between. The CDR3 loop spans 15 amino acids. Germline V CDR1 and CDR2: SGHRS, YFSETQ. The CDR3 spells CASSLQGANTGELFF. CDR3 nucleotides: TGCGCCAGCAGCCTACAGGGAGCGAACACCGGGGAGCTGTTTTTT.

In this sample, this clone turned up a few times. J is TRBJ1-6 and V is TRBV13; maybe TRBD1 (6 bases). The V end was cut by 3 bases, the J end by 7 bases, with 16 bases between. The CDR3 has 16 residues. In germline, CDR1 is PRHDT, CDR2 FYEKMQ (reference sequence). The CDR3 reads CASSFLQGSGNSPLHF. CDR3 nucleotide sequence: TGTGCCAGCAGCTTTTTGCAGGGGTCTGGCAATTCACCCCTCCACTTT.

This chain joins TRBV7-2 and TRBJ1-2; no firm D call. CDR1 is SGHTA, CDR2 FQGNSA, per germline. Between the trimmed V and J ends, which lost 1 base and 4 bases, there was a span of 22 bases. CDR3 length equals 18 residues. The CDR3 sequence is CASSLEFGRIDDGYGYTF. The DNA of the CDR3 is TGTGCCAGCAGCTTAGAATTTGGCAGGATTGACGATGGCTATGGCTACACCTTC.

The V call is TRBV10-3, the J call TRBJ2-3; possibly TRBD2 for D (5 bases). The CDR3 spans 14 residues. Germline assignment: CDR1 ENHRY and CDR2 SYGVKD. The V and J ends lost 6 bases and 0 bases respectively, with 10 bases between them. The CDR3 nucleotides read TGTGCCATCAGGGAGGCGGCTAGCACAGATACGCAGTATTTT. Its translation: CAIREAASTDTQYF.

The chain is built from TRBV5-1 and TRBJ1-5, with D possibly being TRBD1 (5 bases). Germline CDR1 reads SGHRS; CDR2 reads YFSETQ. This CDR3 is 15 amino acids long. V was clipped by 0 bases and J by 3 bases, with 10 bases between them. CDR3 DNA sequence: TGCGCCAGCAGCTTGGAGGAGGGGCCCAATCAGCCCCAGCATTTT. As protein: CASSLEEGPNQPQHF.